This is a list of T cell receptor beta chains from one sample in a study of blood T cell repertoires in COVID-19. Method: immunoSEQ multiplex PCR; TCRdb's copy keeps in-frame clones and lacks some. The table shows some 250,000 clones, with approximately 83% occurring only once. The sequencing sample was made of peripheral blood. These receptors all stem from a woman under 40 who had recovered from COVID-19. CDR3s include the opening cysteine and the closing phenylalanine or tryptophan. The D gene is left open where the match is weak. Not all rows give a size; the values are once, few, many and, for expanded clones, a class.

V gene	clone size	D gene	J gene	CDR3 protein	CDR3 DNA
TRBV23-1	.	.	TRBJ1-2	CASSQSRRGGPSYGYTF	TGCGCCAGCAGTCAATCCCGCAGGGGTGGGCCGAGCTATGGCTACACCTTC
TRBV7-9	once	TRBD1	TRBJ1-4	CASSSSGTAIGEKLFF	TGTGCCAGCAGCTCCTCCGGGACAGCTATAGGCGAAAAACTGTTTTTT
TRBV19	.	.	TRBJ2-3	CASTDLRTETDTQYF	TGTGCCAGTACCGACCTCAGGACAGAAACAGATACGCAGTATTTT
TRBV5-1	.	.	TRBJ1-4	CASSLWGRGEKLFF	TGCGCCAGCAGCTTGTGGGGGCGCGGTGAAAAACTGTTTTTT
TRBV9	.	.	TRBJ2-5	CASSVSGNDLGTQYF	TGTGCCAGCAGCGTCTCCGGGAACGACCTGGGGACCCAGTACTTC
TRBV7-9	.	TRBD1	TRBJ2-4	CASSSRTGSNIQYF	TGTGCCAGCAGCTCACGGACAGGTAGCAACATTCAGTACTTC
TRBV7-8	.	TRBD1	TRBJ2-2	CASSPRGQSNTGELFF	TGTGCCAGCAGCCCAAGGGGACAGTCGAACACCGGGGAGCTGTTTTTT
TRBV29-1	.	.	TRBJ2-7	CSVAPDSLTYEQYF	TGCAGCGTTGCCCCCGACAGCTTGACCTACGAGCAGTACTTC
TRBV4-3	.	.	TRBJ1-4	CASSQDFPGVGEKLFF	TGCGCCAGCAGCCAAGACTTCCCAGGGGTCGGAGAAAAACTGTTTTTT
TRBV24-1	.	.	TRBJ2-2	CATSGGSNTGELFF	TGTGCCACCAGTGGAGGGTCGAACACCGGGGAGCTGTTTTTT
TRBV5-5	once	.	TRBJ1-1	CASSRMMNTEAFF	TGTGCCAGCAGTAGAATGATGAACACTGAAGCTTTCTTT
TRBV7-7	.	.	TRBJ2-2	CASSLSPSRSDTGELFF	TGTGCCAGCAGCTTATCCCCGAGCAGGTCCGACACCGGGGAGCTGTTTTTT
TRBV5-6	once	TRBD1	TRBJ1-3	CASSSIRGESGNTIYF	TGTGCCAGCAGCTCCATCAGGGGGGAATCTGGAAACACCATATATTTT
TRBV9	.	.	TRBJ2-2	CASSFPDGEWGTGELFF	TGTGCCAGCAGCTTCCCCGACGGGGAATGGGGCACCGGGGAGCTGTTTTTT
TRBV27	.	.	TRBJ2-7	CASSLTGSYEQYF	TGTGCCAGCAGTTTAACGGGATCCTACGAGCAGTACTTC
TRBV27	few	TRBD1	TRBJ1-6	CASKLQAGGSPLHF	TGTGCCAGCAAGCTACAGGCAGGGGGTTCACCCCTCCACTTT
TRBV11-2	.	.	TRBJ2-3	CASSFPADTQYF	TGTGCCAGCAGCTTCCCAGCGGATACGCAGTATTTT
TRBV6-6	once	.	TRBJ1-1	CASSHEPPAGMNTEAFF	TGTGCCAGCAGTCACGAACCCCCAGCAGGGATGAACACTGAAGCTTTCTTT
TRBV4-1	.	TRBD1	TRBJ2-3	CASSQDFFGTGWADTQYF	TGCGCCAGCAGCCAAGATTTTTTTGGGACAGGGTGGGCAGATACGCAGTATTTT
TRBV12-5	.	TRBD1	TRBJ2-5	CASGLVLSRGLETQYF	TGTGCTAGTGGTTTGGTACTGAGCAGGGGGCTGGAGACCCAGTACTTC
TRBV2	.	TRBD2	TRBJ2-5	CASSATIAGGLQETQYF	TGTGCCAGCAGTGCGACCATAGCGGGGGGTCTCCAAGAGACCCAGTACTTC
TRBV11-3	.	TRBD2	TRBJ2-1	CASSCPSGTSVAVVGEQFF	TGTGCCAGCAGCTGTCCCTCCGGGACTAGCGTCGCGGTTGTAGGGGAGCAGTTCTTC
TRBV11-2	.	.	TRBJ1-4	CASSLAGIKEKLFF	TGTGCCAGCAGCTTAGCAGGTATAAAGGAAAAACTGTTTTTT
TRBV5-5	.	TRBD2	TRBJ2-5	CASSPISGGASETQYF	TGTGCCAGCAGCCCAATTAGCGGGGGGGCCTCGGAGACCCAGTACTTC
TRBV5-6	.	.	TRBJ2-1	CASSLAPDRSYNEQFF	TGTGCCAGCAGCTTGGCTCCCGACAGGTCCTACAATGAGCAGTTCTTC
TRBV18	.	TRBD1	TRBJ1-2	CASSPAIRDSYGYTF	TGTGCCAGCTCACCAGCTATACGGGACAGTTATGGCTACACCTTC
TRBV10-3	.	TRBD1	TRBJ1-6	CAISVSQGVTNNSPLHF	TGTGCCATCAGTGTATCGCAGGGGGTCACTAATAATTCACCCCTCCACTTT
TRBV19	.	.	TRBJ1-5	CASSTVGGDQPQHF	TGTGCCAGTAGTACTGTAGGAGGAGATCAGCCCCAGCATTTT
TRBV19	.	TRBD1	TRBJ2-2	CASSLKTGIKGELFF	TGTGCCAGTAGTCTAAAGACAGGGATAAAAGGGGAGCTGTTTTTT
TRBV30	.	.	TRBJ1-2	CALDTQWDYGYTF	TGTGCCTTGGACACCCAGTGGGACTATGGCTACACCTTC
TRBV4-2	.	TRBD1	TRBJ1-2	CASSLVTGEIDYGYTF	TGTGCCAGCAGCCTCGTCACAGGGGAGATCGACTATGGCTACACCTTC
TRBV2	once	.	TRBJ1-4	CASEDKTGWATNEKLFF	TGTGCCAGCGAGGATAAAACAGGGTGGGCAACTAATGAAAAACTGTTTTTT
TRBV3-1/TRBV3-2	.	TRBD2	TRBJ2-3	CASSRLLAGPSTDTQYF	TGTGCCAGCAGCCGTCTCCTAGCGGGCCCTAGCACAGATACGCAGTATTTT
TRBV12-3/TRBV12-4	once	TRBD2	TRBJ2-3	CASSFLAGGQYF	TGTGCCAGCAGTTTTTTGGCGGGGGGCCAGTATTTT
TRBV24-1	.	.	TRBJ2-2	CATSDVRANGELFF	TGTGCCACCAGTGACGTCAGGGCGAACGGGGAGCTGTTTTTT
TRBV5-6	.	.	TRBJ1-4	CASSLALSRGGEKLFF	TGTGCCAGCAGCTTGGCCTTGTCAAGGGGAGGTGAAAAACTGTTTTTT
TRBV5-1	.	TRBD2	TRBJ2-5	CASSLLAGGNQETQYF	TGCGCCAGCAGCCTGCTGGCGGGGGGCAACCAAGAGACCCAGTACTTC
TRBV5-1	.	.	TRBJ1-1	CASSLGESLMNTEAFF	TGCGCCAGCAGCTTGGGGGAGAGCCTGATGAACACTGAAGCTTTCTTT
TRBV7-9	few	TRBD1	TRBJ1-4	CASSPPGTGNEKLFF	TGTGCCAGCAGCCCCCCAGGGACAGGCAATGAAAAACTGTTTTTT
TRBV7-2	.	TRBD2	TRBJ2-5	CASSYGLAGGQETQYF	TGTGCCAGCAGCTATGGGCTAGCGGGGGGACAAGAGACCCAGTACTTC
TRBV6-5	.	TRBD1	TRBJ1-5	CASTGDRYSNQPQHF	TGTGCCAGCACCGGGGACAGGTATAGCAATCAGCCCCAGCATTTT
TRBV18	.	.	TRBJ1-3	CASSPAAGFSGNTIYF	TGTGCCAGCTCACCAGCCGCGGGGTTCTCTGGAAACACCATATATTTT
TRBV7-9	.	TRBD2	TRBJ2-3	CASSFSAGLAGSTDTQYF	TGTGCCAGCAGCTTCTCCGCTGGACTAGCGGGGAGCACAGATACGCAGTATTTT
TRBV6-5	.	TRBD2	TRBJ2-3	CASSAGGPGTDTQYF	TGTGCCAGCAGCGCGGGGGGGCCGGGCACAGATACGCAGTATTTT
TRBV19	.	.	TRBJ1-6	CASSIDRGRSLNSPLHF	TGTGCCAGTAGTATAGATCGGGGGAGAAGCCTTAATTCACCCCTCCACTTT
TRBV10-3	.	TRBD1	TRBJ2-3	CAISETGQDTDTQYF	TGTGCCATCAGTGAGACGGGACAGGACACAGATACGCAGTATTTT